These T cell receptor beta chains were read from a single sample in a study of Ad26.COV2.S vaccination and SARS-CoV-2 variants. Using immunoSEQ multiplex PCR, the repertoire was profiled, and TCRdb retains in-frame clones only, with some absent. The top ten hold roughly 3.1% of the sample, which has hundreds of thousands of clones, 87% seen once. The sample consisted of peripheral blood, taken in a trial of Ad26.COV2.S vaccine versus placebo. These receptors originate from a person aged 18-60 years who received the Ad26.COV2.S COVID-19 vaccine or a placebo. The CDR3 runs from the conserved cysteine through the conserved F or W. The D gene is left open where the match is weak. Rows give clone size only sometimes, using once, few, many, or a class for an expanded clone.

J gene: TRBJ2-2; D gene: .; V gene: TRBV7-9; clone size: .; CDR3 DNA: TGTGCCAGCAGCCCCAGGGGATCCACCGGGGAGCTGTTTTTT; CDR3 protein: CASSPRGSTGELFF
J gene: TRBJ1-3; D gene: .; V gene: TRBV5-6; clone size: .; CDR3 DNA: TGTGCCAGCAGCTTGGAGCAGACACGCATTCCCGGAAACACCATATATTTT; CDR3 protein: CASSLEQTRIPGNTIYF
J gene: TRBJ2-1; D gene: TRBD2; V gene: TRBV18; clone size: .; CDR3 DNA: TGTGCCAGCTCAACGACTAGCGGGGGGGACAATGAGCAGTTCTTC; CDR3 protein: CASSTTSGGDNEQFF
J gene: TRBJ1-5; D gene: .; V gene: TRBV30; clone size: .; CDR3 DNA: TGTGCCTGGAGTTCGGGGAATCAGCCCCAGCATTTT; CDR3 protein: CAWSSGNQPQHF
J gene: TRBJ2-1; D gene: .; V gene: TRBV12-5; clone size: .; CDR3 DNA: TGTGCTAGTGGTTTGGACGTGACCTACAATGAGCAGTTCTTC; CDR3 protein: CASGLDVTYNEQFF
J gene: TRBJ1-2; D gene: .; V gene: TRBV29-1; clone size: .; CDR3 DNA: TGCAGCGTCGGACAGTATTCCTATGGCTACACCTTC; CDR3 protein: CSVGQYSYGYTF
J gene: TRBJ1-1; D gene: .; V gene: TRBV28; clone size: .; CDR3 DNA: TGTGCCAGCAGTGACAACCCTGGGCGATCTGAAGCTTTCTTT; CDR3 protein: CASSDNPGRSEAFF
J gene: TRBJ2-5; D gene: .; V gene: TRBV9; clone size: .; CDR3 DNA: TGTGCCAGCAGCGTAGAAGGGGACCCGATGACCCAGTACTTC; CDR3 protein: CASSVEGDPMTQYF
J gene: TRBJ1-2; D gene: TRBD1; V gene: TRBV7-9; clone size: .; CDR3 DNA: TGTGCCAGCAGCCAACAAGGGACAGGGGGCGAAGGGGGCTACACCTTC; CDR3 protein: CASSQQGTGGEGGYTF
J gene: TRBJ1-1; D gene: .; V gene: TRBV28; clone size: .; CDR3 DNA: TGTGCCAGCAGTTCCTTCACAGGGCCTGACACTGAAGCTTTCTTT; CDR3 protein: CASSSFTGPDTEAFF
J gene: TRBJ1-3; D gene: .; V gene: TRBV3-1/TRBV3-2; clone size: .; CDR3 DNA: TGTGCCAGCAGCCAAGGATTGGGAAGCTCTGGAAACACCATATATTTT; CDR3 protein: CASSQGLGSSGNTIYF
J gene: TRBJ2-7; D gene: .; V gene: TRBV10-1; clone size: .; CDR3 DNA: TGCGCCAGCACCCTCGTGATCACCTACGAGCAGTACTTC; CDR3 protein: CASTLVITYEQYF
J gene: TRBJ1-1; D gene: .; V gene: TRBV19; clone size: .; CDR3 DNA: TGTGCCAGTAGTAAGGACAGTGGGACCACTGAAGCTTTCTTT; CDR3 protein: CASSKDSGTTEAFF
J gene: TRBJ1-1; D gene: .; V gene: TRBV6-5; clone size: .; CDR3 DNA: TGTGCCAGCGGCCCGGGGTTGGAAACTGAAGCTTTCTTT; CDR3 protein: CASGPGLETEAFF
J gene: TRBJ1-4; D gene: .; V gene: TRBV5-1; clone size: .; CDR3 DNA: TGCGCCAGCAGCTTAGCTGGTCAGACCCTCCCCGGTGAAAAACTGTTTTTT; CDR3 protein: CASSLAGQTLPGEKLFF
J gene: TRBJ1-5; D gene: .; V gene: TRBV5-4; clone size: .; CDR3 DNA: TGTGCCAGCAGCTTGGAGGGTACTCAGCCCCAGCATTTT; CDR3 protein: CASSLEGTQPQHF
J gene: TRBJ1-1; D gene: .; V gene: TRBV18; clone size: .; CDR3 DNA: TGTGCCAGCTCGTCAGATACCAACACTGAAGCTTTCTTT; CDR3 protein: CASSSDTNTEAFF
J gene: TRBJ2-1; D gene: TRBD2; V gene: TRBV10-3; clone size: .; CDR3 DNA: TGTGCCATCAGAACTAGCGGGGGGTACAATGAGCAGTTCTTC; CDR3 protein: CAIRTSGGYNEQFF
J gene: TRBJ2-3; D gene: .; V gene: TRBV7-6; clone size: once; CDR3 DNA: TGTGCCAGCAGCACACTAAGGGGCCCAGATACGCAGTATTTT; CDR3 protein: CASSTLRGPDTQYF
J gene: TRBJ1-1; D gene: .; V gene: TRBV6-6; clone size: .; CDR3 DNA: TGTGCCAGCAGTTACCGGGACACATTAATGAACACTGAAGCTTTCTTT; CDR3 protein: CASSYRDTLMNTEAFF
J gene: TRBJ1-5; D gene: .; V gene: TRBV7-9; clone size: .; CDR3 DNA: TGTGCCAGCAGCTTAGGGGACAATAGCAATCAGCCCCAGCATTTT; CDR3 protein: CASSLGDNSNQPQHF
J gene: TRBJ2-1; D gene: .; V gene: TRBV7-2; clone size: .; CDR3 DNA: TGTGCCAGCACCCTAATTCCCCAGGGAGCCTACAATGAGCAGTTCTTC; CDR3 protein: CASTLIPQGAYNEQFF